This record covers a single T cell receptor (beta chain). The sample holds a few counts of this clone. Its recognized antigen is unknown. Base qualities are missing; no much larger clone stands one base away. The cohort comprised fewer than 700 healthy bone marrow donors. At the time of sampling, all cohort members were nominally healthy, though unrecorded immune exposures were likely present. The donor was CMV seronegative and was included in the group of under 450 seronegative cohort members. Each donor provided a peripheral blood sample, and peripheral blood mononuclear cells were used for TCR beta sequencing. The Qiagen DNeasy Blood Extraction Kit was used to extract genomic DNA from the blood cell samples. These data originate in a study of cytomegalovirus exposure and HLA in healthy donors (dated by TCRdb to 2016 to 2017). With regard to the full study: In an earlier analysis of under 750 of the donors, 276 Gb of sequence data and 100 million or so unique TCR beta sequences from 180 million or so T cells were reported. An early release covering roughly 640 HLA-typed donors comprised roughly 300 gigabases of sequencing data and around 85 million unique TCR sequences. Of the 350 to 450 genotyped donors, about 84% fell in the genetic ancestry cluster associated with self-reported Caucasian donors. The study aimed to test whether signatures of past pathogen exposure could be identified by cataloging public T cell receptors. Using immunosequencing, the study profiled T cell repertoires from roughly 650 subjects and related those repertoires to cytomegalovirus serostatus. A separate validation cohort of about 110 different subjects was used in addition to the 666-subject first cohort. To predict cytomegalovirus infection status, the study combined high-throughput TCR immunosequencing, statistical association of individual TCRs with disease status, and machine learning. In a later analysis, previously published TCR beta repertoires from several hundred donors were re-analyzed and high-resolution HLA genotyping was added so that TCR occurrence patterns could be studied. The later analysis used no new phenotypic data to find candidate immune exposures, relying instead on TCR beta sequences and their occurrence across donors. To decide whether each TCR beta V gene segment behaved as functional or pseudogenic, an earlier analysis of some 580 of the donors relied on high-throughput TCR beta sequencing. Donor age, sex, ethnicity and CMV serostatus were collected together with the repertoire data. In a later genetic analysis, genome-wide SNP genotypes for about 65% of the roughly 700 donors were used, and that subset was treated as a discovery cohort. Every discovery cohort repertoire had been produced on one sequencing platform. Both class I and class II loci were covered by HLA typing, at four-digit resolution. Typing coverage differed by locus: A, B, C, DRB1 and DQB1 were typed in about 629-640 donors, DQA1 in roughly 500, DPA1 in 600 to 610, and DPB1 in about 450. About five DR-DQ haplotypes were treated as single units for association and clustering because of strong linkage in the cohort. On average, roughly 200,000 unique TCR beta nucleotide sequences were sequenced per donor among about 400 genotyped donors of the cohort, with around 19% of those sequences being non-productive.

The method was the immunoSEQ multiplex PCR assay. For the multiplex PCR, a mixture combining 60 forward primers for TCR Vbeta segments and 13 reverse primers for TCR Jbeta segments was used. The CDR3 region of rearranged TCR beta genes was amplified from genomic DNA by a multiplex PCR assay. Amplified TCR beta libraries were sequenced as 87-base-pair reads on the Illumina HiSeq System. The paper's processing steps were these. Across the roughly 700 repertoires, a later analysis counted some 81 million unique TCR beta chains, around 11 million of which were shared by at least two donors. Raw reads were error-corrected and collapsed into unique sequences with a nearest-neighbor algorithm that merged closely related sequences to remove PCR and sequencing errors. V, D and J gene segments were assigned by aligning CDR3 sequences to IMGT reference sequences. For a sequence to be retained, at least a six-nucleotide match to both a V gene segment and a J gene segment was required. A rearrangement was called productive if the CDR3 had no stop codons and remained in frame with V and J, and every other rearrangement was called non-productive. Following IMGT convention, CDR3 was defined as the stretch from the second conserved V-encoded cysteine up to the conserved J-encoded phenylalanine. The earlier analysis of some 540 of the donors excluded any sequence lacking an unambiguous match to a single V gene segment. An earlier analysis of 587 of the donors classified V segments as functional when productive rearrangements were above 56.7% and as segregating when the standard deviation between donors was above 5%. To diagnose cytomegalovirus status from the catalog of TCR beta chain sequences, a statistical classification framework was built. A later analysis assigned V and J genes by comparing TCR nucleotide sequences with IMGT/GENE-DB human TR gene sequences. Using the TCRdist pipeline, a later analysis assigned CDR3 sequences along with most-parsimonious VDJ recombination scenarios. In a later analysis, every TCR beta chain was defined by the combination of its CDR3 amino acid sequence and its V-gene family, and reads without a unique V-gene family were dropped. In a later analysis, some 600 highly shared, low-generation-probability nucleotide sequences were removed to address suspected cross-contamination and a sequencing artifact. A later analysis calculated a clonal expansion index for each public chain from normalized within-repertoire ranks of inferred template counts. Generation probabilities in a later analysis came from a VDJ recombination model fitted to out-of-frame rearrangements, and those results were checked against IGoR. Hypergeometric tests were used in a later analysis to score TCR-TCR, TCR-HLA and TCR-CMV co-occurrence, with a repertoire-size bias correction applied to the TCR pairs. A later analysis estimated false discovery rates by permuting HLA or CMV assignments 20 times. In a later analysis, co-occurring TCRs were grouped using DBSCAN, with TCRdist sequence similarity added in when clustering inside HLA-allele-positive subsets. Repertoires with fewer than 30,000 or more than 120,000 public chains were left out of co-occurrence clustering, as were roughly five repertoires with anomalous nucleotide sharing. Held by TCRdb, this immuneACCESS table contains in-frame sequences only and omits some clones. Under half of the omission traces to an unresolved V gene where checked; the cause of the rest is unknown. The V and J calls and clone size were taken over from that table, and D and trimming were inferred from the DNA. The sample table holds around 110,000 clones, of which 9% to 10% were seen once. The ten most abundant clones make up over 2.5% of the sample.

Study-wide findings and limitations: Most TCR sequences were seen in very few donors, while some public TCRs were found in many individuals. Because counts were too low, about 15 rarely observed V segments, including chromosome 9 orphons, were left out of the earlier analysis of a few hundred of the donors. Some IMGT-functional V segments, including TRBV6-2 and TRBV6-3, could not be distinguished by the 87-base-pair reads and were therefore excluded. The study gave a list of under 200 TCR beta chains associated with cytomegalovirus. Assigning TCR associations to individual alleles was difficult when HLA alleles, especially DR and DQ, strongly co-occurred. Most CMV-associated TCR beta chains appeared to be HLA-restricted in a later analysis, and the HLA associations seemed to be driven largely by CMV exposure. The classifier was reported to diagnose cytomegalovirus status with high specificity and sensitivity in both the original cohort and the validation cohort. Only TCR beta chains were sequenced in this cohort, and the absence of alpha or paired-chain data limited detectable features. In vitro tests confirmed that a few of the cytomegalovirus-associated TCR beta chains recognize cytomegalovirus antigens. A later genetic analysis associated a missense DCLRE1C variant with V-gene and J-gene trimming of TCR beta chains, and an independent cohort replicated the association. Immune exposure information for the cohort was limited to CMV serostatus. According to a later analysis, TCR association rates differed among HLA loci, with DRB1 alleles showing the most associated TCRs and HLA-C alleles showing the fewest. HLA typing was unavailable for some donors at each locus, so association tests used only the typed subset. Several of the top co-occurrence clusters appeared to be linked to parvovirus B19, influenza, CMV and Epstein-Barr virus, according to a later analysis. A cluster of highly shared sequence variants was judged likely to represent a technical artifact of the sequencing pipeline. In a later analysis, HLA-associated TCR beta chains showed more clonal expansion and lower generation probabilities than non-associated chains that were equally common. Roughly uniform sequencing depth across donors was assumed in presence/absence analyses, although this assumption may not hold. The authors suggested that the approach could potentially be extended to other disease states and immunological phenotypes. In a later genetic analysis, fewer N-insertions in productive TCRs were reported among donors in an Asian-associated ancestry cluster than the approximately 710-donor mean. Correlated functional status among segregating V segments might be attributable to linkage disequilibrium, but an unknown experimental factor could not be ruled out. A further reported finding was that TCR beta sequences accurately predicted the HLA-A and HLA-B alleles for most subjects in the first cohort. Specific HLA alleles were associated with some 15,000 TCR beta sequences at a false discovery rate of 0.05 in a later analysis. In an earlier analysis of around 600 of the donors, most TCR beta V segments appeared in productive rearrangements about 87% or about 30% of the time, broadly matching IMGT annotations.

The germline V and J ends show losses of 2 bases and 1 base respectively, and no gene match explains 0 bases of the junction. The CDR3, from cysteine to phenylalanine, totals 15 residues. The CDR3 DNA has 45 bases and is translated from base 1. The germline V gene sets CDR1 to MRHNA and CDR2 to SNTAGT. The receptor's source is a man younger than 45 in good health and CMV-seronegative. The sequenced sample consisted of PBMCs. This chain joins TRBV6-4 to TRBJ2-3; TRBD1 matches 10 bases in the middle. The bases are TGTGCCAGCAGTGACGGGACAGGGGGCACAGATACGCAGTATTTT. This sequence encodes CASSDGTGGTDTQYF.